This T cell receptor (beta chain) appears in the sequencing data of a study of CD8 T cells in Susac syndrome. Turning to this clonotype: The antigen is not known.

General study points: That the number of individuals in its TCR sequencing and HLA analysis was relatively small was acknowledged by the study.

The CDR3 spans 13 residues. Germline assignment: CDR1 MNHEY and CDR2 SMNVEV (reference sequence). Trimming removed 3 bases at V and 6 bases at J, with 11 bases between. RNA totalling about 0.45 to 1 ug underwent reverse transcription with random hexamers. A multiplex approach, immunoSEQ multiplex PCR, amplified TCR beta CDR3 across 54 Vbeta and 13 Jbeta. Via MiXCR, TCRdb re-called the immunoSEQ multiplex PCR reads, giving one row per CDR3 protein. The sample shows 120,000 or so distinct CDR3 sequences, about 94% of them seen only once. The specimen sequenced was CD8+ T cells from PBMCs. The TCR originated in a human donor with Susac syndrome. This sequence joins TRBV27 and TRBJ1-1, with D hard to call. This chain's CDR3 is CASSLSRFSEAFF. In nucleotides, the CDR3 is TGTGCCAGCAGTTTGTCCAGATTTTCTGAAGCTTTCTTT.